This is a list of T cell receptor beta chains from one sample in a study of blood T cell repertoires in COVID-19. Measured with immunoSEQ multiplex PCR; TCRdb has only the in-frame clones, and not every one. The table shows fewer than 70,000 clones, with around 92% occurring only once. Source material: peripheral blood. The receptors come from a man aged 50 to 60 with active COVID-19. Both conserved end residues are part of each CDR3. A D gene is named only where the DNA matches it firmly. Clone size appears in some rows only: once, few, many, or a class for an expanded clone.

>TRBJ1-6|NA|TRBV19|NA
CASSVGQSSYNSPLHF
TGTGCCAGTAGTGTCGGACAGAGCTCCTATAATTCACCCCTCCACTTT
>TRBJ2-1|NA|TRBV7-9|NA
CASSSQGGKQFF
TGTGCCAGCAGCTCCCAAGGGGGTAAGCAGTTCTTC
>TRBJ2-7|NA|TRBV11-3|NA
CASSLVGEQYF
TGTGCCAGCAGCTTAGTCGGCGAGCAGTACTTC
>TRBJ1-3|NA|TRBV4-2|NA
CASSQDRASGNTIYF
TGTGCCAGCAGCCAAGACAGGGCCTCTGGAAACACCATATATTTT
>TRBJ2-1|TRBD2|TRBV6-5|NA
CASSYSSGTYNEQFF
TGTGCCAGCAGTTACAGTAGCGGGACTTACAATGAGCAGTTCTTC
>TRBJ2-3|TRBD1|TRBV10-1|NA
CARDRDSSTDTQYF
TGCGCCAGGGATCGGGACAGTTCCACAGATACGCAGTATTTT
>TRBJ2-1|TRBD2|TRBV12-3/TRBV12-4|NA
CASSVAGGNEQFF
TGTGCCAGCAGTGTAGCGGGAGGAAATGAGCAGTTCTTC
>TRBJ2-7|TRBD2|TRBV6-1|NA
CASSESASGRGEQYF
TGTGCCAGCAGTGAATCAGCTAGCGGGAGGGGCGAGCAGTACTTC
>TRBJ1-2|TRBD1|TRBV29-1|NA
CSVAGQGANYGYTF
TGCAGCGTGGCCGGACAGGGGGCTAACTATGGCTACACCTTC
>TRBJ1-5|NA|TRBV28|once
CASSFGPQHF
TGTGCCAGCAGTTTCGGGCCCCAGCATTTT
>TRBJ2-7|TRBD2|TRBV11-1|NA
CASSFSGREASYEQYF
TGTGCCAGCAGCTTTAGTGGGCGGGAGGCCTCCTACGAGCAGTACTTC
>TRBJ2-3|TRBD2|TRBV27|NA
CASRRAGGSTDTQYF
TGTGCCAGCCGGAGAGCGGGGGGCTCCACAGATACGCAGTATTTT
>TRBJ1-4|TRBD1|TRBV30|NA
CAWSPDRTGVREKLFF
TGTGCCTGGAGCCCCGACCGGACAGGCGTAAGGGAAAAACTGTTTTTT
>TRBJ1-4|NA|TRBV6-5|NA
CASMKQGATNEKLFF
TGTGCCAGCATGAAACAGGGCGCAACTAATGAAAAACTGTTTTTT
>TRBJ2-7|NA|TRBV5-1|NA
CASRQDSPYEQYF
TGCGCCAGCAGACAAGACAGTCCCTACGAGCAGTACTTC
>TRBJ2-7|TRBD1|TRBV2|few
CASSETPKTGGVYEQYF
TGTGCCAGCAGTGAAACCCCTAAGACAGGGGGTGTGTACGAGCAGTACTTC
>TRBJ2-1|TRBD1|TRBV5-6|NA
CASRVRGRNNEQFF
TGTGCCAGCAGGGTGAGGGGGCGTAATAATGAGCAGTTCTTC
>TRBJ2-2|TRBD1|TRBV5-1|NA
CASSLGTGPTGELFF
TGCGCCAGCAGCCTAGGGACAGGACCGACCGGGGAGCTGTTTTTT
>TRBJ1-2|TRBD1|TRBV5-1|NA
CASSPARGRANYGYTF
TGCGCCAGCAGCCCGGCAAGGGGGCGAGCTAACTATGGCTACACCTTC
>TRBJ1-4|TRBD1|TRBV30|NA
CAWSVPPTGKNEKLFF
TGTGCCTGGAGTGTTCCGCCGACAGGGAAAAATGAAAAACTGTTTTTT
>TRBJ2-7|TRBD1|TRBV28|NA
CASTTLDRNSYEQYF
TGTGCCAGCACCACCCTGGACAGGAACTCCTACGAGCAGTACTTC
>TRBJ1-4|NA|TRBV6-2/TRBV6-3|NA
CASSYSRGLELFF
TGTGCCAGCAGTTACTCTAGAGGCCTGGAACTGTTTTTT
>TRBJ2-3|NA|TRBV5-4|NA
CASSLPGYTDTQYF
TGTGCCAGCAGCTTGCCGGGTTACACAGATACGCAGTATTTT
>TRBJ2-7|TRBD2|TRBV19|NA
CASSRGGGLYEQYF
TGTGCCAGTAGTCGAGGCGGGGGGCTCTACGAGCAGTACTTC
>TRBJ1-4|NA|TRBV5-1|NA
CASREGRADEKLFF
TGCGCCAGCAGGGAGGGGCGGGCGGATGAAAAACTGTTTTTT
>TRBJ2-1|TRBD1|TRBV5-1|once
CASSRRGPYNEQFF
TGCGCCAGCAGTCGCAGGGGGCCGTACAATGAGCAGTTCTTC
>TRBJ1-4|TRBD1|TRBV12-5|NA
CASGLVLGGQAFGNEKLFF
TGTGCTAGTGGTTTGGTACTCGGGGGACAGGCTTTTGGTAATGAAAAACTGTTTTTT
>TRBJ2-2|NA|TRBV7-9|NA
CASSLGSGNTGELFF
TGTGCCAGCAGCTTAGGTAGCGGAAACACCGGGGAGCTGTTTTTT
>TRBJ1-1|NA|TRBV12-3/TRBV12-4|NA
CASGVQMNTEAFF
TGTGCCAGCGGTGTACAGATGAACACTGAAGCTTTCTTT
>TRBJ2-1|NA|TRBV7-8|NA
CASSLNGRTGNEQFF
TGTGCCAGCAGCCTGAACGGGAGAACGGGCAATGAGCAGTTCTTC
>TRBJ1-5|TRBD1|TRBV12-5|NA
CASGLGDREGQPQHF
TGTGCTAGTGGTTTGGGGGACAGGGAGGGTCAGCCCCAGCATTTT
>TRBJ1-6|NA|TRBV12-5|NA
CASGLFGAGNSPLHF
TGTGCTAGTGGTTTGTTTGGGGCCGGCAACTCACCCCTCCACTTT
>TRBJ2-3|NA|TRBV3-1/TRBV3-2|once
CASSQDLFSADTQYF
TGTGCCAGCAGCCAAGATCTCTTTAGCGCAGATACGCAGTATTTT
>TRBJ2-1|NA|TRBV10-1|NA
CASSESAQGGNEQFF
TGCGCCAGCAGTGAGTCGGCGCAAGGGGGCAATGAGCAGTTCTTC
>TRBJ1-4|TRBD1|TRBV15|NA
CATSRGGTGSEKLFF
TGTGCCACCAGCAGAGGAGGGACAGGGAGTGAAAAACTGTTTTTT
>TRBJ1-6|NA|TRBV4-3|NA
CASSQGTVYNSPLHF
TGCGCCAGCAGCCAAGGGACAGTCTATAATTCACCCCTCCACTTT
>TRBJ2-2|TRBD2|TRBV4-2|NA
CASGLAGLDGELFF
TGTGCCAGCGGACTAGCGGGGCTGGACGGGGAGCTGTTTTTT
>TRBJ1-3|NA|TRBV11-3|NA
CASSLSSGTGNTIYF
TGTGCCAGCAGCTTGAGTTCAGGGACTGGAAACACCATATATTTT
>TRBJ1-2|TRBD1|TRBV2|once
CAGTGKRLNGYTF
TGTGCCGGGACAGGGAAGAGGTTGAATGGCTACACCTTC
>TRBJ1-1|TRBD1|TRBV7-9|few
CASSTGQGGYTEAFF
TGTGCCAGCAGCACCGGACAGGGAGGGTACACTGAAGCTTTCTTT
>TRBJ1-4|NA|TRBV7-6|NA
CASSLGGSTNEKLFF
TGTGCCAGCAGCTTAGGAGGGTCTACTAATGAAAAACTGTTTTTT
>TRBJ2-3|NA|TRBV6-5|NA
CASSYRGSYTDTQYF
TGTGCCAGCAGTTACAGGGGGTCCTACACAGATACGCAGTATTTT
>TRBJ1-1|TRBD1|TRBV7-8|NA
CASSPRQGRMETEAFF
TGTGCCAGCAGCCCAAGACAGGGAAGGATGGAAACTGAAGCTTTCTTT
>TRBJ1-2|NA|TRBV6-2/TRBV6-3|NA
CASSQGPGSSNYGYTF
TGTGCCAGCAGTCAGGGGCCAGGGAGCTCTAACTATGGCTACACCTTC
>TRBJ2-2|NA|TRBV2|NA
CASSEARLASGELFF
TGTGCCAGCAGTGAAGCGCGTCTAGCGTCCGGGGAGCTGTTTTTT
>TRBJ2-5|TRBD2|TRBV28|NA
CASTRLAGIGETQYF
TGTGCCAGCACCAGATTAGCGGGAATAGGAGAGACCCAGTACTTC